This section outlines one T cell receptor beta chain sequence together with its context. Its antigen is not identified. This entry belongs to a study of cytomegalovirus exposure and HLA in healthy donors. Study outcomes and limitations: In a later analysis, TCR beta V- and J-gene trimming was associated with a missense DCLRE1C variant.

J was trimmed by 1 base and V by 0 bases; bases with no gene match: 6. The CDR3 is 19 amino acids. Germline CDR1 LNHDA, CDR2 SQIVND (reference sequence). This PCR relied on a set of 60 Vbeta primers and 13 Jbeta primers. TCRdb's copy holds only in-frame clones and misses some; the assay was immunoSEQ multiplex PCR. The sample holds under 150,000 clones. The TCR sequence derives from a woman aged 40 to 49 in good health and CMV-seronegative. The V call is TRBV19, the J call TRBJ2-6; 10 positions match TRBD1. The sample taken for sequencing was PBMCs. The CDR3 region has the DNA TGTGCCAGTAGTATAGAAGGAGGGACAGGGGCGTCTGGGGCCAACGTCCTGACTTTC. Protein: CASSIEGGTGASGANVLTF.